The T cell receptor (beta chain) described here comes from a study of cytomegalovirus exposure and HLA in healthy donors. The germline V and J ends were trimmed by 11 bases and 0 bases, with 16 bases remaining between them. Looked up from germline, CDR1 is MDHEN and CDR2 is SYDVKM. The CDR3 is 14 amino acids. PCR used 60 Vbeta primers and 13 Jbeta primers. TCRdb's copy holds only in-frame clones and misses some; the assay was immunoSEQ multiplex PCR. The sample has 120,000 or so clones, about three quarters seen once; the top ten hold 3% to 4.5%. The sample comprised PBMCs. This sequence originates from a man under 40 in good health and CMV-seronegative. This chain uses TRBV28 with TRBJ1-1, with D possibly being TRBD1 (5 bases). Written as DNA, the CDR3 is TGTGCCTCCCGAGCAGGGCCTGTGAACACTGAAGCTTTCTTT. Its translation is CASRAGPVNTEAFF.